The rows below give T cell receptor beta chains drawn from one sample of a study of identical twins. TCRdb called the 5' RACE reads again in MiXCR, with one record for every CDR3 protein. The sample lists fewer than 650,000 distinct CDR3 sequences, less than 9% seen once, with 1.6% in the top ten. These records were also assigned to another study, of yellow fever vaccine responses in identical twins.

The sequenced material came from PBMCs. The receptors here all came from a woman younger than 35 in good health. Both conserved end residues are part of each CDR3.

J gene: TRBJ1-1
V gene: TRBV12-3/TRBV12-4
CDR3 protein: CASRSGTVNTEAFF

J gene: TRBJ2-7
V gene: TRBV4-1
CDR3 protein: CASSQERQGLAYEQYF

J gene: TRBJ2-3
V gene: TRBV5-1
CDR3 protein: CASSPGTRLADTQYF

J gene: TRBJ2-1
V gene: TRBV14
CDR3 protein: CASSQDLGGLGYNEQFF

J gene: TRBJ1-1
V gene: TRBV5-5
CDR3 protein: CASSLAPGGSNTEAFF

J gene: TRBJ1-5
V gene: TRBV6-1
CDR3 protein: CASSPSGGSNQPQHF

J gene: TRBJ2-1
V gene: TRBV10-3
CDR3 protein: CAISNPGQRNNEQFF

J gene: TRBJ2-7
V gene: TRBV4-1
CDR3 protein: CASSQRDGPYEQYF

J gene: TRBJ2-2
V gene: TRBV10-2
CDR3 protein: CASRDPGTGNTGELFF

J gene: TRBJ1-1
V gene: TRBV7-9
CDR3 protein: CASSLGPSGRNTEAFF

J gene: TRBJ2-7
V gene: TRBV19
CDR3 protein: CASSITGPRLYEQYF

J gene: TRBJ2-7
V gene: TRBV29-1
CDR3 protein: CSVETVYEQYF

J gene: TRBJ2-3
V gene: TRBV20-1
CDR3 protein: CSARTLSAGGRDTQYF

J gene: TRBJ1-1
V gene: TRBV29-1
CDR3 protein: CSAYRASMNTEAFF

J gene: TRBJ2-3
V gene: TRBV15
CDR3 protein: CATSPGRKDTDTQYF

J gene: TRBJ2-2
V gene: TRBV5-1
CDR3 protein: CASSLDGVEELFF

J gene: TRBJ2-7
V gene: TRBV20-1
CDR3 protein: CSALTSGGYEQYF

J gene: TRBJ2-1
V gene: TRBV11-2
CDR3 protein: CASSFPGVSYNEQFF

J gene: TRBJ1-2
V gene: TRBV20-1
CDR3 protein: CSAEDRQGGYGYTF

J gene: TRBJ2-5
V gene: TRBV7-9
CDR3 protein: CASTKNGMDETQYF

J gene: TRBJ1-2
V gene: TRBV3-1
CDR3 protein: CASSQDGDRGLGYTF

J gene: TRBJ2-2
V gene: TRBV24-1
CDR3 protein: CATSDLGSGELFF

J gene: TRBJ2-2
V gene: TRBV20-1
CDR3 protein: CSARGRMNTGELFF

J gene: TRBJ2-5
V gene: TRBV5-1
CDR3 protein: CASSLGQAEETQYF

J gene: TRBJ2-1
V gene: TRBV3-1
CDR3 protein: CASSPGGLNEQFF

J gene: TRBJ2-1
V gene: TRBV20-1
CDR3 protein: CSAASGSLYNEQFF

J gene: TRBJ2-3
V gene: TRBV20-1
CDR3 protein: CSARSRGGNTDTQYF

J gene: TRBJ2-7
V gene: TRBV7-9
CDR3 protein: CASSLYGTSLYF

J gene: TRBJ2-7
V gene: TRBV6-2/TRBV6-3
CDR3 protein: CASRTGTSGHTKQYF

J gene: TRBJ1-2
V gene: TRBV28
CDR3 protein: CASSYRASYGYTF

J gene: TRBJ1-5
V gene: TRBV27
CDR3 protein: CATKKTGGDQPQHF

J gene: TRBJ2-5
V gene: TRBV12-3/TRBV12-4
CDR3 protein: CASSLNAGDGRETQYF

J gene: TRBJ2-1
V gene: TRBV11-1
CDR3 protein: CASSLLPGAVTTDNEQFF

J gene: TRBJ2-2
V gene: TRBV5-6
CDR3 protein: CASSPAGVLHTGELFF

J gene: TRBJ1-1
V gene: TRBV20-1
CDR3 protein: CSAGGPMNTEAFF

J gene: TRBJ1-1
V gene: TRBV18
CDR3 protein: CASSPPIRVQSAFF

J gene: TRBJ1-2
V gene: TRBV14
CDR3 protein: CASSQTYGLLADPYTF

J gene: TRBJ1-2
V gene: TRBV5-1
CDR3 protein: CASSPVRDYGYTF

J gene: TRBJ2-1
V gene: TRBV20-1
CDR3 protein: CSARAGLEVNEQFF

J gene: TRBJ2-1
V gene: TRBV18
CDR3 protein: CASSPEVNEQFF

J gene: TRBJ2-3
V gene: TRBV29-1
CDR3 protein: CSVRAGGTDTQYF

J gene: TRBJ2-5
V gene: TRBV3-1
CDR3 protein: CASSHPGLAGDGATQYF

J gene: TRBJ2-7
V gene: TRBV4-1
CDR3 protein: CASSQEAGQQLEQYF

J gene: TRBJ2-5
V gene: TRBV12-3/TRBV12-4
CDR3 protein: CASSLGGVETQYF

J gene: TRBJ2-5
V gene: TRBV10-3
CDR3 protein: CAIRNQETQYF

J gene: TRBJ2-1
V gene: TRBV5-1
CDR3 protein: CASSERGDHNEQFF

J gene: TRBJ2-2
V gene: TRBV10-3
CDR3 protein: CAISEPGQGAGELFF

J gene: TRBJ1-2
V gene: TRBV12-3/TRBV12-4
CDR3 protein: CASSPRRDSYGYTF

J gene: TRBJ2-2
V gene: TRBV12-3/TRBV12-4
CDR3 protein: CASTLGLTGELFF

J gene: TRBJ2-2
V gene: TRBV12-3/TRBV12-4
CDR3 protein: CASSFLSFGELFF

J gene: TRBJ1-2
V gene: TRBV5-1
CDR3 protein: CASSLEGDYTF

J gene: TRBJ2-2
V gene: TRBV12-3/TRBV12-4
CDR3 protein: CASRPQGAFSGELFF